The entry below describes one TCR beta chain. What this receptor recognizes is not known. Base quality data are lacking; no much larger clone is found one base away. Clipping removes 4 bases from V and 7 bases from J, with 2 as the unmatched junction base count. Sequences SGHAT (CDR1) and FQNNGV (CDR2) are obtained from the germline V gene. The CDR3 contains 13 residues, cysteine and phenylalanine counted. This entry keeps only the CDR3 DNA: 39 bases, framed from base 1. In the prospective study, participants were 18 to 89 years old, resided in fewer than 25 geographic areas of the United States, and were enrolled through a virtual design. In the prospective study, participants were assigned to cohorts based on the clinical history participants reported in a screening survey and a study questionnaire. Recovered participants in ImmuneRACE Cohort 3 were defined by two consecutive negative NP/OP PCR tests, clearance by a healthcare professional, or resolution of symptoms. Each participant in the prospective study had whole blood, serum and a nasopharyngeal or oropharyngeal swab collected by mobile phlebotomists. Additional blood draws and questionnaires over an approximately two-month period could optionally be provided by prospective study participants. Prospective study blood samples were shipped either frozen or at room temperature before DNA extraction.

These data come from a study of blood T cell repertoires in COVID-19 (dated by TCRdb to the early 2020s). A note on the overall study: Samples from collaborators originated in the United States, Italy and Spain and spanned both the acute and convalescent phases of COVID-19. The prospective study material was composed of cDNA or gDNA derived from T cells, B-cell-depleted T cells, or PBMCs. Subjects who had been exposed to COVID-19, were actively infected with it, or had recovered from it provided the deeply sampled blood TCRbeta repertoires that made up the dataset. The repertoires were released in a freely available public database meant as a resource for research on the immune response to SARS-CoV-2. Samples were obtained from the ongoing ImmuneRACE study (first 160 participants) and from about 1,300 subjects provided by 6 global collaborators. Sample metadata almost always included a de-identified subject ID, COVID-19 status, age in years and sex. HLA class I and class II types, where available, came from metadata supplied by the sample provider rather than from assay-based typing. Study-level results and caveats: How much clinical and demographic metadata was included differed by source and by participant, and the metadata was provided uncurated.

TCRbeta CDR3 regions were amplified from genomic DNA by means of the immunoSEQ Assay, a bias-controlled multiplex PCR. As for the original processing: Nucleated cell counts per sample were estimated from amplification of reference gene primers within the assay. To quantify the absolute abundance of each unique TCRbeta CDR3 rearrangement, sequence reads were collapsed and filtered. For each sample, productive Simpson clonality was calculated by taking the square root of Simpson's diversity index across productive rearrangements. Not all clones reach the TCRdb copy of this immuneACCESS table, which keeps in-frame sequences only. Checked studies attribute under half of the gap to unresolved V genes and leave the rest unexplained. V, J and clone size reflect that table, while D and trimming were determined from the DNA. The sample has a few hundred thousand clones on record, around 85% of them singletons. Around a sixth of the sample comes from the top ten.

The material sequenced was PBMCs or T cells enriched from blood (not recorded which). The rearranged chain carries TRBV11-2 and TRBJ2-1, and 9 junctional nucleotides match TRBD1. The receptor's source is a man aged 35-49 years who had recovered from COVID-19. DNA sequence: TGTGCCAGCAGCTCGGACAGGGGAAATGAGCAGTTCTTC. This yields the protein CASSSDRGNEQFF.